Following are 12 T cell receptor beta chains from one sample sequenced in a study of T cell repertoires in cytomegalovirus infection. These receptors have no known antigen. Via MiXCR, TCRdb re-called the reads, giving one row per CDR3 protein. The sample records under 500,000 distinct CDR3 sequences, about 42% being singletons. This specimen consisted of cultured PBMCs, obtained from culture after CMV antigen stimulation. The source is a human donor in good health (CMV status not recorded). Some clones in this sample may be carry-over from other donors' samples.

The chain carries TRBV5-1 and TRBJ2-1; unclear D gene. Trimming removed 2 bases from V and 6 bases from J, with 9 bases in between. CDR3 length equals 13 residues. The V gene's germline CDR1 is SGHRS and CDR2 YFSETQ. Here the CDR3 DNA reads TGCGCCAGCAGCTTAGGGCAGCTCAATGAGCAGTTCTTC. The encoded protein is CASSLGQLNEQFF.

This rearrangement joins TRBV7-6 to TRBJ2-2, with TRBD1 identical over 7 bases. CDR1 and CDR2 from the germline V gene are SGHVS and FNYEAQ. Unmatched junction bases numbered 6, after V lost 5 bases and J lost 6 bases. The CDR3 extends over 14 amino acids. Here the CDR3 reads CASSTTGWAGELFF. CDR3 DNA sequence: TGTGCCAGCAGCACGACAGGGTGGGCCGGGGAGCTGTTTTTT.

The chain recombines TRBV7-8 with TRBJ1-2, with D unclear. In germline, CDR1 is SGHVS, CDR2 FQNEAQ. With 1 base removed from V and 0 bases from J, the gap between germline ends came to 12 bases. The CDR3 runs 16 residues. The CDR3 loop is CASSLEVVTPNYGYTF. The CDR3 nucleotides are TGTGCCAGCAGCTTAGAAGTTGTGACACCTAACTATGGCTACACCTTC.

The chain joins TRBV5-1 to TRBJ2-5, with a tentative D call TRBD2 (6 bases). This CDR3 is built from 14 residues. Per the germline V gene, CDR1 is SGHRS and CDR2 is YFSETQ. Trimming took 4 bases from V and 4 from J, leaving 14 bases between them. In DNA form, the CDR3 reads TGCGCCAGCAGCAGGGACTCACTGGCAGAGACCCAGTACTTC. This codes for CASSRDSLAETQYF.

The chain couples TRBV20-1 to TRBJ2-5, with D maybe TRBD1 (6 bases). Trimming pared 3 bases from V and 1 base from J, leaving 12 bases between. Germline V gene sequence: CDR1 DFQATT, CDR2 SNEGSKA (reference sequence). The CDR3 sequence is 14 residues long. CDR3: CSASRPQGQETQYF. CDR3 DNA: TGCAGTGCTAGCCGCCCACAGGGCCAAGAGACCCAGTACTTC.

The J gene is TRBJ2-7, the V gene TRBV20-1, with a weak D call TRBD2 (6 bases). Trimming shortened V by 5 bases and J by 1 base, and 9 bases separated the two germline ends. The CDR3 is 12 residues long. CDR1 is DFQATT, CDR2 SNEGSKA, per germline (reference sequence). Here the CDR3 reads CSAQEGSYEQYF. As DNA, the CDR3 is TGCAGTGCTCAGGAGGGGTCCTACGAGCAGTACTTC.

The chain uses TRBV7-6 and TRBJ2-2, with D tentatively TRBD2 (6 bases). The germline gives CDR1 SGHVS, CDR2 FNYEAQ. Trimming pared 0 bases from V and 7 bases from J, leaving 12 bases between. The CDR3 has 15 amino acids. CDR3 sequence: CASSLAGGLIGELFF. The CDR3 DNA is TGTGCCAGCAGCTTAGCGGGAGGTCTTATCGGGGAGCTGTTTTTT.

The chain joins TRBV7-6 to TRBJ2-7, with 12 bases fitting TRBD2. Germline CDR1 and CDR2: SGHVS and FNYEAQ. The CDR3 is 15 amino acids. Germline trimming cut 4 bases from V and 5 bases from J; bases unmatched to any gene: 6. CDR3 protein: CASSSRLAGVDEQYF. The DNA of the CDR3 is TGTGCCAGCAGCTCCCGACTAGCGGGAGTGGACGAGCAGTACTTC. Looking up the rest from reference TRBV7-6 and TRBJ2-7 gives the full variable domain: GAGVSQSPRYKVTKRGQDVALRCDPISGHVSLYWYRQALGQGPEFLTYFNYEAQQDKSGLPNDRFSAERPEGSISTLTIQRTEQRDSAMYRCASSSRLAGVDEQYFGPGTRLTVT.

CDR3 amino acids: CASSPGTGPWETQYF. CDR3 sequence (DNA): TGTGCCAGCAGTCCCGGGACAGGGCCGTGGGAGACCCAGTACTTC. This chain joins TRBV12-3 or TRBV12-4 and TRBJ2-5; 9 nucleotides align to TRBD1. This CDR3 has 15 residues. J gave up 5 bases and V 5 bases, and 9 bases lay outside the gene matches.

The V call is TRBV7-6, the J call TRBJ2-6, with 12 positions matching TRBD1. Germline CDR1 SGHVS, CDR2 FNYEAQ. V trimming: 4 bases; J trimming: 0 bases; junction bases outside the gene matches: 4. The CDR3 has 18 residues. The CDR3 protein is CASSSPGQGASGANVLTF. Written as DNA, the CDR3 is TGTGCCAGCAGCTCCCCGGGACAGGGGGCCTCTGGGGCCAACGTCCTGACTTTC.

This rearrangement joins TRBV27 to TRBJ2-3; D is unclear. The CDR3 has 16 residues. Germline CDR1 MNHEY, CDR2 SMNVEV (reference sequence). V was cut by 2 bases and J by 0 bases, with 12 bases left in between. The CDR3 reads CASSLVGFTSTDTQYF. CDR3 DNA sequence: TGTGCCAGCAGTTTAGTCGGCTTCACTAGCACAGATACGCAGTATTTT.

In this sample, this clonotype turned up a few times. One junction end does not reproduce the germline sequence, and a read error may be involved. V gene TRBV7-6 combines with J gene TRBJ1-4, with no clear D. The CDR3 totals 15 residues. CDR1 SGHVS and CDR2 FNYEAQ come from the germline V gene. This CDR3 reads CASSSTDGANEKLFF. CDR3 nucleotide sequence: TGTGCCAGCAGCTCCACAGATGGAGCTAACGAAAAACTGTTTTTT.